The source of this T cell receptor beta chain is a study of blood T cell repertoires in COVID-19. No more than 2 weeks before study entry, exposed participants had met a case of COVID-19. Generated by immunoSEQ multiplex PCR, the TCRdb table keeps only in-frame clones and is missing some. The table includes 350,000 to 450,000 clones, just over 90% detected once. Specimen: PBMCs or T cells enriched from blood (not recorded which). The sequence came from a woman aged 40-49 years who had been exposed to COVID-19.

The CDR3 DNA reads as TGCGCCAGCAGCTTCCAGGGGGCGGCCCTCTCTGGGGCCAACGTCCTGACTTTC. Translating it yields CASSFQGAALSGANVLTF. The V call is TRBV5-1, the J call TRBJ2-6, with 8 bases aligning to TRBD1. V was pared by 2 bases and J by 0 bases, with 7 bases of the junction left unmatched. The germline CDR1 and CDR2 sequences are SGHRS and YFSETQ. The CDR3 has 18 amino acids.